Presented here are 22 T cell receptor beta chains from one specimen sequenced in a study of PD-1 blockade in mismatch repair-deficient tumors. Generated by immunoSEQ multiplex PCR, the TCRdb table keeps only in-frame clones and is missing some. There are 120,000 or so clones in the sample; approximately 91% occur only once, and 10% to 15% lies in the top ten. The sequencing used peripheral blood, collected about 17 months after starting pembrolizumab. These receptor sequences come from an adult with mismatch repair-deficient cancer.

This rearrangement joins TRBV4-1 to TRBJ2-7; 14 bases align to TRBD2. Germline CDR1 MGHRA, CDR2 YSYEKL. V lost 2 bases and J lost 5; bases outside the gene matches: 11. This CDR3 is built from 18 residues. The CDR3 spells CASSQKRSWGLAGDEQYF. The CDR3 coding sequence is TGCGCCAGCAGCCAAAAACGGAGTTGGGGACTAGCGGGAGACGAGCAGTACTTC.

The CDR3 DNA is TGTGCCAGTACGGCAGGGGTCGGGACCGGGGAGCTGTTTTTT. Translating gives CASTAGVGTGELFF. The chain is built from TRBV6-1 and TRBJ2-2; TRBD1 is a possible D gene (6 bases). V shed 9 bases and J shed 5 bases, with 16 bases lying between them. Germline CDR1 reads MNHNS; CDR2 reads SASEGT. The CDR3 spans 14 residues.

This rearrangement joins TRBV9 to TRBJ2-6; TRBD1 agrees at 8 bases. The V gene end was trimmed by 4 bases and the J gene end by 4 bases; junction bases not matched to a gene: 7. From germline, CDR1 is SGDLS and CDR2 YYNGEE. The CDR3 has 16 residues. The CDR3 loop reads CASSPTGAGGANVLTF. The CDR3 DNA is TGTGCCAGCAGCCCGACAGGGGCCGGGGGGGCCAACGTCCTGACTTTC.

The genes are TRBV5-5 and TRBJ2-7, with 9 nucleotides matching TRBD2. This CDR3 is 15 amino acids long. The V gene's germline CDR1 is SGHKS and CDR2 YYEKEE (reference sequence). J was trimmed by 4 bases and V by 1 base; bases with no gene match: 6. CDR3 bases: TGTGCCAGCAGCTTGATAGAACTAGCGGGTTACGAGCAGTACTTC. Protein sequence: CASSLIELAGYEQYF.

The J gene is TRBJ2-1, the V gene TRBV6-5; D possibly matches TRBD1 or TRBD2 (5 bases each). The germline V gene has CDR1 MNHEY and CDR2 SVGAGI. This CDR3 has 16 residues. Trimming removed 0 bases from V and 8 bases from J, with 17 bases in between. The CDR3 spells CASSYSNGPRGDEQFF. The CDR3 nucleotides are TGTGCCAGCAGTTACTCGAATGGCCCCCGGGGCGATGAGCAGTTCTTC.

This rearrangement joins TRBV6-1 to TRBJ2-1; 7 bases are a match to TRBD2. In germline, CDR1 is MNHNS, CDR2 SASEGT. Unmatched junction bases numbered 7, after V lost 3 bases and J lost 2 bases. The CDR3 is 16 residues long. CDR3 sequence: CASSDRDYLAYNEQFF. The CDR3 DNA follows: TGTGCCAGCAGTGACCGGGACTACCTAGCCTACAATGAGCAGTTCTTC.

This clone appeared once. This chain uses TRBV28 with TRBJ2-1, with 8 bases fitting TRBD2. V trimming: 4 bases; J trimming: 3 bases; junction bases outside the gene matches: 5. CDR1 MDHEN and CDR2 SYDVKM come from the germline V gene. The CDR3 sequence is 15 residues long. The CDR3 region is CASSSLAGIYNEQFF. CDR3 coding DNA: TGTGCCAGCAGTTCCCTAGCGGGTATCTACAATGAGCAGTTCTTC.

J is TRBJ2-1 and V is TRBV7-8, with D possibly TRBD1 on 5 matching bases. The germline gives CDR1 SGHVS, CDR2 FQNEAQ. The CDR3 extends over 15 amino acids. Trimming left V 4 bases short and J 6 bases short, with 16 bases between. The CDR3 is CASSSTWGAGNEQFF. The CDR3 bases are TGTGCCAGCAGCTCTACTTGGGGCGCCGGCAATGAGCAGTTCTTC.

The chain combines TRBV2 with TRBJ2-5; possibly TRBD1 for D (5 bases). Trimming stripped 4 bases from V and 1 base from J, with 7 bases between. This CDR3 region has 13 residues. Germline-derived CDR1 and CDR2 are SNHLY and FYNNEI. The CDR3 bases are TGTGCCAGCAGTGGACAGCCCCAAGAGACCCAGTACTTC. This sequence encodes CASSGQPQETQYF.

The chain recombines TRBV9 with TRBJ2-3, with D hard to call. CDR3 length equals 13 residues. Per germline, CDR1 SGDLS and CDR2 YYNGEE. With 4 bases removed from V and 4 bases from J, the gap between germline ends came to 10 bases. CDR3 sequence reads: CASSLNEADTQYF. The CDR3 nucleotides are TGTGCCAGCAGCCTCAATGAGGCAGATACGCAGTATTTT.

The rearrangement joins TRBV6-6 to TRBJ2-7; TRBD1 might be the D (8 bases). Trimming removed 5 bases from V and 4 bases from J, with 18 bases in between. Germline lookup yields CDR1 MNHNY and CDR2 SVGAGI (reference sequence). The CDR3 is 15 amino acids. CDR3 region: CASSTTGGGLYEQYF. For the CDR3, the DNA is TGTGCCAGCAGTACAACAGGGGGGGGACTATACGAGCAGTACTTC.

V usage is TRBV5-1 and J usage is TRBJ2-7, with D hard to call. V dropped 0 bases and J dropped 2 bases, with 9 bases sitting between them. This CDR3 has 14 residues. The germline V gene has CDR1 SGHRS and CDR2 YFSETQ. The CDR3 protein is CASSLGWGTYEQYF. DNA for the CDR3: TGCGCCAGCAGCTTGGGTTGGGGAACCTACGAGCAGTACTTC.

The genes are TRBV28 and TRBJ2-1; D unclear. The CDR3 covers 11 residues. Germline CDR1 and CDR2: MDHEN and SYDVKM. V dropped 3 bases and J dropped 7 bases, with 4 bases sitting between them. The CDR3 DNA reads TGTGCCAGCAGTTTCCCTAATGAGCAGTTCTTC. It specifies CASSFPNEQFF.

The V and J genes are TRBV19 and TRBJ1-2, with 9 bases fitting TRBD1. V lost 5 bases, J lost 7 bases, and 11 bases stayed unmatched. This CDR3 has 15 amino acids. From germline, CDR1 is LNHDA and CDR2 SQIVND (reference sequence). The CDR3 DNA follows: TGTGCCAGTAGTTTCACAGGGGGCGCAGGTGTTGGCTACACCTTC. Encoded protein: CASSFTGGAGVGYTF.

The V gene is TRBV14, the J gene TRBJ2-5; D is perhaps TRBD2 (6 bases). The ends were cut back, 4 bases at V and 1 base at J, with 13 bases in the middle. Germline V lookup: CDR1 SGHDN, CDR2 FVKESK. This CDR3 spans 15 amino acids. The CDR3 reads CASSLDGGPQETQYF. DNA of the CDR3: TGTGCCAGCAGCCTCGACGGGGGACCCCAAGAGACCCAGTACTTC.

For the CDR3, the DNA is TGTGCCAGCGGGGGACTCATGGGCACAGATACGCAGTATTTT. It codes for CASGGLMGTDTQYF. This chain links TRBV28 with TRBJ2-3, with D tentatively TRBD2 (6 bases). The germline V gene encodes CDR1 MDHEN and CDR2 SYDVKM. With 8 bases removed from V and 1 base from J, the gap between germline ends came to 13 bases. This CDR3 has 14 amino acids.

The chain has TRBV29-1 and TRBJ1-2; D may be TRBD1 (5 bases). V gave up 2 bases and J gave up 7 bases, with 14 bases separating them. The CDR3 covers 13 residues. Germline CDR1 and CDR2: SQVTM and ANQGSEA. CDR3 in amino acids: CSVEYPGKGGYTF. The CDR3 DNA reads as TGCAGCGTTGAATATCCAGGGAAAGGTGGCTACACCTTC. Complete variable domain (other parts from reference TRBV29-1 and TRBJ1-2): SAVISQKPSRDICQRGTSLTIQCQVDSQVTMMFWYRQQPGQSLTLIATANQGSEATYESGFVIDKFPISRPNLTFSTLTVSNMSPEDSSIYLCSVEYPGKGGYTFGSGTRLTVV.

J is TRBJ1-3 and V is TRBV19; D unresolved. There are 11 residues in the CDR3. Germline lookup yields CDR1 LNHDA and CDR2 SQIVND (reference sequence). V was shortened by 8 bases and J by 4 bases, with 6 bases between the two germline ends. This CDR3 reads CASGHGNTIYF. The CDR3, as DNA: TGTGCCAGTGGGCACGGAAACACCATATATTTT.

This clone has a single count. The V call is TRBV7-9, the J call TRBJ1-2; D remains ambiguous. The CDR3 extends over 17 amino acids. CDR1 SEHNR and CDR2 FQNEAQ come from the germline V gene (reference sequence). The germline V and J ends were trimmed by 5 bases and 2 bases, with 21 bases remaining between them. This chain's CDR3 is CASSPGVQLISNYGYTF. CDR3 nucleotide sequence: TGTGCCAGCAGCCCGGGAGTACAGCTAATCTCCAACTATGGCTACACCTTC.

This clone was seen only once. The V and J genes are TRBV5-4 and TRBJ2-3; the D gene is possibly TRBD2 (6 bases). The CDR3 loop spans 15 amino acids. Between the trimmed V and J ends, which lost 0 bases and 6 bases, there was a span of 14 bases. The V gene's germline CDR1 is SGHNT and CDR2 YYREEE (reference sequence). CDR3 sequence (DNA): TGTGCCAGCAGCTTGGACCGGGAGAGTTGGGATACGCAGTATTTT. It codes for CASSLDRESWDTQYF. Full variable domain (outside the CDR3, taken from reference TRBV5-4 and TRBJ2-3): ETGVTQSPTHLIKTRGQQVTLRCSSQSGHNTVSWYQQALGQGPQFIFQYYREEENGRGNFPPRFSGLQFPNYSSELNVNALELDDSALYLCASSLDRESWDTQYFGPGTRLTVL.

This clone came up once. Here the CDR3 DNA reads TGTGCCATCAGTCCGCCGGTGCACAACAGGGGGGGTTTTTCCCTTGGTGCCTACAATGAGCAGTTCTTC. It codes for CAISPPVHNRGGFSLGAYNEQFF. This chain uses TRBV10-3 with TRBJ2-1; TRBD1 might be the D (8 bases). Germline CDR1 is ENHRY and CDR2 is SYGVKD. The CDR3 totals 23 residues. V lost 5 bases and J 2 bases, leaving 37 bases between the germline ends.

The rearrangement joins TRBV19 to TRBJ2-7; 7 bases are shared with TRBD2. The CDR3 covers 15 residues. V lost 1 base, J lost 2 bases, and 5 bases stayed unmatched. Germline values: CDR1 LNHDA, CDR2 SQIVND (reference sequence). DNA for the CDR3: TGTGCCAGTAGTATAGCGTCTAGCGGTACCTACGAGCAGTACTTC. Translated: CASSIASSGTYEQYF.